One and the same sample provided the 10 T cell receptor beta chains below, sequenced in a study of cytomegalovirus exposure and HLA in healthy donors. 60 Vbeta and 13 Jbeta primers were used in PCR. Generated by immunoSEQ multiplex PCR, the TCRdb table keeps only in-frame clones and is missing some. The table lists tens of thousands of clones, 55% to 65% of them singletons. Sequences were obtained from PBMCs. The receptors shown here come from a human donor in good health.

As for this clone: The junction shows a germline mismatch at one end, possibly a read error. The gene calls are TRBV6-5 and TRBJ1-4, with D possibly TRBD1 on 6 matching bases. Germline CDR1 is MNHEY and CDR2 is SVGAGI. This CDR3 comprises 16 residues. CDR3: CVSSYWQAQGNEKLFF. CDR3 bases: TGTGTCAGCAGTTACTGGCAAGCACAGGGTAATGAAAAACTGTTTTTT.

This clone is categorized as medium-sized (0.01 to 0.1%). The rearrangement uses TRBV7-3 and TRBJ2-1; the D gene is possibly TRBD1 (6 bases). The CDR3 spans 16 residues. The germline V gene encodes CDR1 SGHTA and CDR2 FQGTGA. Trimming removed 2 bases at V and 3 bases at J, with 14 bases between. The CDR3 reads CASSLAVGAGYNEQFF. CDR3 nucleotides: TGTGCCAGCAGCTTAGCCGTGGGGGCAGGCTACAATGAGCAGTTCTTC.

This clone was found a few times. The chain has TRBV9 and TRBJ1-2; weak D call: TRBD1 (5 bases). Trimming stripped 4 bases from V and 7 bases from J, with 11 bases between. The CDR3 covers 12 residues. In germline, CDR1 is SGDLS, CDR2 YYNGEE. The CDR3 DNA reads TGTGCCAGCAGCCAGCTCGGGGGTGGCTACACCTTC. Protein sequence: CASSQLGGGYTF.

This chain connects TRBV18 to TRBJ2-1; TRBD2 might be the D (6 bases). CDR3 size: 15 residues. In germline, CDR1 is KGHSH, CDR2 LQKENI. Trimming took 3 bases from V and 8 from J, leaving 17 bases between them. In DNA form, the CDR3 reads TGTGCCAGCTCACCGCGCGGGGCAGTGGGTGATGAGCAGTTCTTC. Protein sequence: CASSPRGAVGDEQFF.

The V and J genes are TRBV2 and TRBJ1-6; D ambiguous. Trimming pared 8 bases from V and 8 bases from J, leaving 13 bases between. Germline CDR1 and CDR2: SNHLY and FYNNEI. There are 13 residues in the CDR3. The CDR3 reads CASPSGSDSPLHF. CDR3 nucleotide sequence: TGTGCCAGCCCGTCAGGATCTGATTCACCCCTCCACTTT.

J is TRBJ1-1 and V is TRBV9; D call uncertain. Trimming shortened V by 3 bases and J by 6 bases, and 12 bases separated the two germline ends. Germline CDR1 and CDR2: SGDLS and YYNGEE. The CDR3 extends over 13 amino acids. CDR3: CASSEYKDAEAFF. CDR3 sequence (DNA): TGTGCCAGCAGCGAATACAAAGATGCTGAAGCTTTCTTT.

This chain connects TRBV7-2 to TRBJ2-7, with 12 bases lining up with TRBD2. J gave up 4 bases and V 2 bases, and 9 bases lay outside the gene matches. In germline, CDR1 is SGHTA, CDR2 FQGNSA. The CDR3 is made up of 17 amino acids. The CDR3 coding sequence is TGTGCCAGCAGCTTATTTAGGACTAGCGGGGTGTCATACGAGCAGTACTTC. It specifies CASSLFRTSGVSYEQYF.

V and J are TRBV7-9 and TRBJ2-7; no clear D gene. The CDR3 length is 12 residues. CDR1 is SEHNR and CDR2 is FQNEAQ in the germline V gene (reference sequence). The germline V and J ends were trimmed by 1 base and 7 bases, with 8 bases remaining between them. The CDR3 DNA reads TGTGCCAGCAGCTTAGGGCTCGGGGAGCAGTACTTC. Amino acid sequence: CASSLGLGEQYF.

This clone turned up a few times. The CDR3 sequence is CATTRGSGNTIYF. In DNA form, the CDR3 reads TGTGCCACCACCCGGGGATCCGGAAACACCATATATTTT. The chain joins TRBV11-2 to TRBJ1-3; D gene uncertain. Germline CDR1 is SGHAT and CDR2 is FQNNGV. The CDR3 covers 13 residues. Trimming shortened V by 10 bases and J by 4 bases, and 14 bases separated the two germline ends.

This chain joins TRBV6-6 and TRBJ1-1; tentative D call: TRBD1 (5 bases). Looked up from germline, CDR1 is MNHNY and CDR2 is SVGAGI (reference sequence). This CDR3 comprises 15 residues. The V end lost 3 bases, the J end lost 4 bases, and 15 bases lay between the germline ends. CDR3 in amino acids: CASSYSDTRGTEAFF. The CDR3 DNA follows: TGTGCCAGCAGTTATTCGGACACCCGAGGCACTGAAGCTTTCTTT.